This entry describes one T cell receptor (beta chain). Its antigen remains undetermined. It has no much larger one-base neighbor in the sample; base qualities were not kept. Genomic DNA was extracted, and the immunoSEQ Platform was used to amplify TCRbeta CDR3 regions from that DNA. The immunoSEQ assay combined multiplex PCR with high-throughput sequencing and a vendor bioinformatics pipeline. Per the authors' processing: Non-productive sequences and CDR3s under 4 amino acids long were removed, and the clonotype frequencies in each sample were recalculated. Shared clonotypes were identified in immunoSEQ Analyzer 2.0 as identical CDR3 amino acid, V gene and J gene sequences. To normalize repertoire overlap, the number of shared clonotypes was divided by the product of the two clone-set sizes and multiplied by 1000 to give arbitrary units. As stored in TCRdb, this immuneACCESS dataset retains in-frame rearrangements with V and J assigned. A fraction of the clones does not appear; measured against another copy, unresolved V genes explain less than half of the discrepancy, and the remainder lacks a known reason. The V and J calls and clone size are taken from that table; D and trimming were inferred from the DNA. The sample data list 46,000 or so clones, and roughly four fifths of these were observed just once. Of the sample, roughly 1% falls within the top ten clones.

The data are from a study of memory B cells and T cells in multiple sclerosis (dated by TCRdb to the late 2010s). For context, the study as a whole: The study compared the TCR beta repertoires of autoproliferating peripheral T cells with those of brain lesion-infiltrating T cells in multiple sclerosis patients. TCR sequencing included a couple of multiple sclerosis patients for whom either brain lesions at autopsy or brain-infiltrating cells from biopsy were available.

Study-wide findings and limitations: Because clone-set sizes varied across compartments, the counts of shared clonotypes were affected, making normalization necessary.

After stimulus-free culture of CFSE-labeled PBMCs, the autoproliferating (CFSEdim) and non-proliferating (CFSEhi) T cell fractions were sequenced separately. In total, around 50 million CFSE-labeled PBMCs were cultured without stimulus for 6 to 8 days, after which replicate wells were pooled. PBMCs were labeled with about 0.5 uM CFSE and cultured in serum-free AIM-V medium without exogenous stimuli. Before use, PBMCs were isolated by Ficoll density gradient centrifugation and cryopreserved. Using a FACSAria III, live 7-AAD-negative cells were sorted, then washed with PBS and stored frozen at -80 degrees C as dry pellets. The germline ends are 17 bases apart after V is trimmed by 1 base and J by 5 bases. From the germline V gene, CDR1 is LGHNA and CDR2 is YNFKEQ. Including cysteine and phenylalanine, the CDR3 has 16 amino acids. Just CDR3 DNA is preserved here, 48 bases in frame from base 1.

Sequenced: PBMCs from blood kept in culture. This TCR was recovered from a human donor with multiple sclerosis. The chain links TRBV4-2 with TRBJ2-5, and possibly TRBD2, on 6 matching bases. DNA sequence: TGTGCCAGCAGCCAAGTGTTGGGCGGGGTTGGGGAGACCCAGTACTTC. This yields the protein CASSQVLGGVGETQYF.